This TCR beta chain was captured in a study of cytomegalovirus exposure and HLA in healthy donors. The study, taken as a whole, reports: Specific recognition of CMV antigens was confirmed in vitro for three chains (all CMV-associated).

Profiling relied on immunoSEQ multiplex PCR, and the TCRdb table lists in-frame clones only, not all of them. The sample records about 73,000 clones, around 93% being singletons. The donors were members of the validation cohort comprising roughly 130 subjects, separate from the approximately 670-subject first cohort. Of note for this clone: Its antigen is unknown.

The CDR3 is made up of 13 amino acids. V lost 7 bases to trimming and J lost 0 bases, with 10 bases between them. The germline gives CDR1 MNHNS, CDR2 SASEGT. The source of this sequence is a woman between 18 and 29 years old in good health and CMV-seronegative. V usage is TRBV6-1 and J usage is TRBJ2-7; unclear D gene. The source material was PBMCs. CDR3 sequence: CASTIKFSYEQYF. For the CDR3, the DNA is TGTGCCAGCACCATCAAATTCTCCTACGAGCAGTACTTC.